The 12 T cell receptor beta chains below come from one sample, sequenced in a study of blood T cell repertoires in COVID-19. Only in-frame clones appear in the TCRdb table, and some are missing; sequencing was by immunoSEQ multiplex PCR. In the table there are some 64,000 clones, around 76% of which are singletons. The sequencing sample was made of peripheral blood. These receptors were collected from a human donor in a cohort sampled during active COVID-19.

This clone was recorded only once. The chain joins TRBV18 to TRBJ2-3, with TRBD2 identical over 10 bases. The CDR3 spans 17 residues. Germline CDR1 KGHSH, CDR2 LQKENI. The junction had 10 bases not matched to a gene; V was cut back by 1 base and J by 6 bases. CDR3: CASSPRREAGGRDTQYF. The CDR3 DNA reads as TGTGCCAGCTCACCACGGAGAGAAGCGGGGGGGAGGGATACGCAGTATTTT.

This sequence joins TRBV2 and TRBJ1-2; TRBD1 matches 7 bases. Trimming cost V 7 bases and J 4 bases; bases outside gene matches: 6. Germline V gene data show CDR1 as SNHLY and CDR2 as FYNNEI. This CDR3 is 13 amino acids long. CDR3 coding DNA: TGTGCCAGCAAAACCGGGACAGTCTATGGCTACACCTTC. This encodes CASKTGTVYGYTF. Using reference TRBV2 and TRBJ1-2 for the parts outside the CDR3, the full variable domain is EPEVTQTPSHQVTQMGQEVILRCVPISNHLYFYWYRQILGQKVEFLVSFYNNEISEKSEIFDDQFSVERPDGSNFTLKIRSTKLEDSAMYFCASKTGTVYGYTFGSGTRLTVV.

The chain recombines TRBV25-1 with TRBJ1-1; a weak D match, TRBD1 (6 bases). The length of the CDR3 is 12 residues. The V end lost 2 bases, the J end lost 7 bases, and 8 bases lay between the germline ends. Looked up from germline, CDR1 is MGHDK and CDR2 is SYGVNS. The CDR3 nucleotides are TGTGCCAGCAGTGAACCGACAGGTGAAGCTTTCTTT. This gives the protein CASSEPTGEAFF.

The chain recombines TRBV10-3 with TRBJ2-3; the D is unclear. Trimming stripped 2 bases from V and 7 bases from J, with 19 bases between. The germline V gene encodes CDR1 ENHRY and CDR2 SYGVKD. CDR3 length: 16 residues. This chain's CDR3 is CAISEVGREFPNTQYF. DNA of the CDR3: TGTGCCATCAGTGAGGTGGGCAGAGAGTTCCCCAATACGCAGTATTTT.

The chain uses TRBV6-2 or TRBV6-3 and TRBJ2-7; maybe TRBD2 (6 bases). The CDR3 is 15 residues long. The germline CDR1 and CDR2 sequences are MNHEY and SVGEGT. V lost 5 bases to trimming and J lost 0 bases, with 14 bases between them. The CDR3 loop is CASSAPGLSSYEQYF. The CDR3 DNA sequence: TGTGCCAGCAGTGCCCCGGGACTTAGCTCCTACGAGCAGTACTTC.

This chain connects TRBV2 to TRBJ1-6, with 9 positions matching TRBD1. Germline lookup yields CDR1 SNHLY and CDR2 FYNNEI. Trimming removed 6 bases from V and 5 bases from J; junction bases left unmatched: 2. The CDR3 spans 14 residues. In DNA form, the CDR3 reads TGTGCCAGCAGAGGGACAGGGAATAATTCACCCCTCCACTTT. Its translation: CASRGTGNNSPLHF.

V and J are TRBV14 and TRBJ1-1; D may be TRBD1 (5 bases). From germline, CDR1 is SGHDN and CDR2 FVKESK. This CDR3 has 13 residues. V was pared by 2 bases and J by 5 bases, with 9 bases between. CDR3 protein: CASSQQGYTEAFF. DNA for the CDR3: TGTGCCAGCAGCCAACAGGGTTATACTGAAGCTTTCTTT.

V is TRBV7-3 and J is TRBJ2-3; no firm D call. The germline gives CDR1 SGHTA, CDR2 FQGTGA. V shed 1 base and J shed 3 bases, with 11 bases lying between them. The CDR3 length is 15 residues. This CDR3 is CASSLNPHGTDTQYF. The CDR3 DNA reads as TGTGCCAGCAGCTTAAACCCTCACGGGACAGATACGCAGTATTTT.

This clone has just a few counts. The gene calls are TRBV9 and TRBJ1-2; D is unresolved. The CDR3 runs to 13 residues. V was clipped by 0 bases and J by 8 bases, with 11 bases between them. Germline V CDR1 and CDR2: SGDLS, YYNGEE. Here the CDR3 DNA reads TGTGCCAGCAGCGTAGTCCCACAGAGCGGCTACACCTTC. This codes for CASSVVPQSGYTF.

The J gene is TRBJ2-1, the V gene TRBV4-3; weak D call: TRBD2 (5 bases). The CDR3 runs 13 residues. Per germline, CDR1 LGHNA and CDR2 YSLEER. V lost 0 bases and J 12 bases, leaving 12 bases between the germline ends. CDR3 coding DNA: TGCGCCAGCAGCCAAGATACGAGGGAGTCGCAGTTCTTC. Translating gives CASSQDTRESQFF.

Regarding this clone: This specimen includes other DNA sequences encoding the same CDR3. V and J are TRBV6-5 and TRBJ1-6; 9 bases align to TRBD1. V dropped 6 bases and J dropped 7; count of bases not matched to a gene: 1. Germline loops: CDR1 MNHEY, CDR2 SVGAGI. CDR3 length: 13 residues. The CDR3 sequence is CASRTGGNSPLHF. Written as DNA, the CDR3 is TGTGCCAGCAGAACAGGGGGCAATTCACCCCTCCACTTT.

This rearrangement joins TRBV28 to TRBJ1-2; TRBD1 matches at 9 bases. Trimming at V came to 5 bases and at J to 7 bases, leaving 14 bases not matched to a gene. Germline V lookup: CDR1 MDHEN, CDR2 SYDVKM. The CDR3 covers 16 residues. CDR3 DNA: TGTGCCAGCAGTCAAACCGGGACAGGGTCCCCCCTTGGCTACACCTTC. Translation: CASSQTGTGSPLGYTF.